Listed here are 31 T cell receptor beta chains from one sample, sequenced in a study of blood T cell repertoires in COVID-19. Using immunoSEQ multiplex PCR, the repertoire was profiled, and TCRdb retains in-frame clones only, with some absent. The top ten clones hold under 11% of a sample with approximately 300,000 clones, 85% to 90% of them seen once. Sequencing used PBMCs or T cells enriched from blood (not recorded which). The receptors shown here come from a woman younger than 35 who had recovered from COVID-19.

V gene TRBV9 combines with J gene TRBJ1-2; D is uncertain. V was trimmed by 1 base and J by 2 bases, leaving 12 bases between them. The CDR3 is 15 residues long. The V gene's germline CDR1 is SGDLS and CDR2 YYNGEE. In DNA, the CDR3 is TGTGCCAGCAGCGTATATTTGACTGGGAACTATGGCTACACCTTC. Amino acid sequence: CASSVYLTGNYGYTF.

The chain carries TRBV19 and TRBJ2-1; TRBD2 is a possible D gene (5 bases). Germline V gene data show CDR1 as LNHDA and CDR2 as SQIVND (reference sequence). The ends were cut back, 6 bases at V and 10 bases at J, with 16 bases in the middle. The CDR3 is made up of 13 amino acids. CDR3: CASSPHSRGEQFF. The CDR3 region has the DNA TGTGCCAGTAGCCCTCACTCTCGCGGGGAGCAGTTCTTC. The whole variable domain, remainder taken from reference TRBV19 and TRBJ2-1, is DGGITQSPKYLFRKEGQNVTLSCEQNLNHDAMYWYRQDPGQGLRLIYYSQIVNDFQKGDIAEGYSVSREKKESFPLTVTSAQKNPTAFYLCASSPHSRGEQFFGPGTRLTVL.

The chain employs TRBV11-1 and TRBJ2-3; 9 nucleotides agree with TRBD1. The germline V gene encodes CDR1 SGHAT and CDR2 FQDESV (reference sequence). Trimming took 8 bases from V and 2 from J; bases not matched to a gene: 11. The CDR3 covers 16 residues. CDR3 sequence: CASRPPGTGNTDTQYF. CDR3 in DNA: TGTGCCAGCCGCCCTCCCGGGACAGGGAACACAGATACGCAGTATTTT.

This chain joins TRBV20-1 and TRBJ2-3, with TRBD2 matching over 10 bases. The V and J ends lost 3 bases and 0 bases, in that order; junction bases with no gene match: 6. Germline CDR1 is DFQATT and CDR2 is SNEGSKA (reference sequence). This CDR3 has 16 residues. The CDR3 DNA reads TGCAGTGCTAGTAGAACTAGCGGGGATAGCACAGATACGCAGTATTTT. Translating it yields CSASRTSGDSTDTQYF.

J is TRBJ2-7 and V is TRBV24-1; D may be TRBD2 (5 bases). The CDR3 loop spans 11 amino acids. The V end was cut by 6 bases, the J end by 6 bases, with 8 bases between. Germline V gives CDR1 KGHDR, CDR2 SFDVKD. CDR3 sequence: CATSTGSEQYF. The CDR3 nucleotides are TGTGCCACCAGTACGGGATCCGAGCAGTACTTC.

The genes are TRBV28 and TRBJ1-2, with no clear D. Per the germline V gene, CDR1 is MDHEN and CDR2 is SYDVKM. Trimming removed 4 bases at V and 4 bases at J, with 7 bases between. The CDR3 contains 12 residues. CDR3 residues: CASSYSTYGYTF. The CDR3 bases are TGTGCCAGCAGTTACAGCACCTATGGCTACACCTTC.

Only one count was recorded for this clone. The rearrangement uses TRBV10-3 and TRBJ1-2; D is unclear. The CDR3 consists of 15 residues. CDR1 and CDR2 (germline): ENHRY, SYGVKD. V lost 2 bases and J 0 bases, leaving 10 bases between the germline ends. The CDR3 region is CAISEQVWTNYGYTF. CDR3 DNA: TGTGCCATCAGTGAGCAGGTCTGGACTAACTATGGCTACACCTTC.

The CDR3 region is CASSRPGQGVTDTQYF. The CDR3 DNA reads TGTGCCAGCAGTCGACCGGGACAGGGTGTGACAGATACGCAGTATTTT. The rearrangement links TRBV25-1 to TRBJ2-3, with 9 bases lining up with TRBD1. The ends lost 5 bases at V and 3 bases at J; junction bases unmatched: 9. This CDR3 has 16 amino acids. Looked up from germline, CDR1 is MGHDK and CDR2 is SYGVNS.

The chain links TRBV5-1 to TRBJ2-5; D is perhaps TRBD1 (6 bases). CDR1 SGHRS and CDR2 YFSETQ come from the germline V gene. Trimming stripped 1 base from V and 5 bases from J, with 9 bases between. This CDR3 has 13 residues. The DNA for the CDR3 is TGCGCCAGCAGCTTGCAGGGGCAGGAGACCCAGTACTTC. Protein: CASSLQGQETQYF.

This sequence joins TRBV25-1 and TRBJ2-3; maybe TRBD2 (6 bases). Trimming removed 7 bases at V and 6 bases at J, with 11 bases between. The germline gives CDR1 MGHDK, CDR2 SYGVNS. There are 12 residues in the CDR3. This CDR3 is CASTSSGDTQYF. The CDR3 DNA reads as TGTGCCAGCACTTCCAGCGGGGATACGCAGTATTTT.

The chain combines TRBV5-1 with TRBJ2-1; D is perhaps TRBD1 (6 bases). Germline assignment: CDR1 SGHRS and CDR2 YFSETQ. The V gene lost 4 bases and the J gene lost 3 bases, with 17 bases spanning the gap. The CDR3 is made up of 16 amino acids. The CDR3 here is CASSVGQGRGYNEQFF. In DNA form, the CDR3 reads TGCGCCAGCAGCGTTGGGCAGGGGCGCGGCTACAATGAGCAGTTCTTC.

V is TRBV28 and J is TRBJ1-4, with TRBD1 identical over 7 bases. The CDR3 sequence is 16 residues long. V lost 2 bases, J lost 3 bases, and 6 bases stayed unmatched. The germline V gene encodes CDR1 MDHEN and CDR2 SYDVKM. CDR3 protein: CASSLRGTASNEKLFF. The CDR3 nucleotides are TGTGCCAGCAGTTTAAGGGGGACAGCCTCTAATGAAAAACTGTTTTTT.

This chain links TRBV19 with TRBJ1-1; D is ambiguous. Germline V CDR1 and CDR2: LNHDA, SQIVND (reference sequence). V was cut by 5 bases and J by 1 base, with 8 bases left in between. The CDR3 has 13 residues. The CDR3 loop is CASSSGSNTEAFF. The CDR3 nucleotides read TGTGCCAGTAGTTCCGGGTCGAACACTGAAGCTTTCTTT. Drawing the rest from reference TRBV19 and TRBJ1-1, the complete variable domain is DGGITQSPKYLFRKEGQNVTLSCEQNLNHDAMYWYRQDPGQGLRLIYYSQIVNDFQKGDIAEGYSVSREKKESFPLTVTSAQKNPTAFYLCASSSGSNTEAFFGQGTRLTVV.

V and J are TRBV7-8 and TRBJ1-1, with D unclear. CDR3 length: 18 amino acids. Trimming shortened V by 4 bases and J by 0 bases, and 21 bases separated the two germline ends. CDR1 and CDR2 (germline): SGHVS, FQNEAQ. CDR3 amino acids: CASSSSSRVRILNTEAFF. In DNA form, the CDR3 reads TGTGCCAGCAGCTCGTCTTCACGGGTCAGAATTTTGAACACTGAAGCTTTCTTT.

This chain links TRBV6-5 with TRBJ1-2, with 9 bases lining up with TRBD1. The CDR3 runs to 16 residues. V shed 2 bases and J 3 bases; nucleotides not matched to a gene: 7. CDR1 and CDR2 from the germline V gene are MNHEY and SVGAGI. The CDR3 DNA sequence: TGTGCCAGCAGTTACCCCGAGAGGGACAGGGACTATGGCTACACCTTC. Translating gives CASSYPERDRDYGYTF.

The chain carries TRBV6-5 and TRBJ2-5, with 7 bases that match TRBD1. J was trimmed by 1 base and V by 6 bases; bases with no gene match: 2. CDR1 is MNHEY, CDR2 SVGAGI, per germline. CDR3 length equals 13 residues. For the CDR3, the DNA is TGTGCCAGCAGCCACAGGGGCCAAGAGACCCAGTACTTC. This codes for CASSHRGQETQYF.

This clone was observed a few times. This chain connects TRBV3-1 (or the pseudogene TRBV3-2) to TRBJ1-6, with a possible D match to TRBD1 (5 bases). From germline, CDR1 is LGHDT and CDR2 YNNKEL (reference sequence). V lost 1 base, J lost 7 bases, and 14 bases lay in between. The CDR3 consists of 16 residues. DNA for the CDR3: TGTGCCAGCAGCCAAGGAACGGGCCAGGGAAATTCACCCCTCCACTTT. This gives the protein CASSQGTGQGNSPLHF.

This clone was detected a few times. The CDR3 coding sequence is TGTGCCAGCAGCTTGCCAGGGCCCTACGAGCAGTACTTC. As protein: CASSLPGPYEQYF. J is TRBJ2-7 and V is TRBV5-4, with a tentative D call TRBD1 (5 bases). CDR3 length: 13 amino acids. CDR1 is SGHNT, CDR2 YYREEE, per germline (reference sequence). V lost 1 base, J lost 2 bases, and 7 bases lay in between. The variable domain in full, with the rest retrieved from reference TRBV5-4 and TRBJ2-7, is ETGVTQSPTHLIKTRGQQVTLRCSSQSGHNTVSWYQQALGQGPQFIFQYYREEENGRGNFPPRFSGLQFPNYSSELNVNALELDDSALYLCASSLPGPYEQYFGPGTRLTVT.

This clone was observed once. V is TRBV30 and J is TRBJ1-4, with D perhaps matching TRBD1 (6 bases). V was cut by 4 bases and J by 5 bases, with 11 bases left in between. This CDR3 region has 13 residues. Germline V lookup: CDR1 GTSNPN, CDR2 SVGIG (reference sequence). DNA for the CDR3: TGTGCCTGGAATAGACAGGTCAATGAAAAACTGTTTTTT. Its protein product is CAWNRQVNEKLFF.

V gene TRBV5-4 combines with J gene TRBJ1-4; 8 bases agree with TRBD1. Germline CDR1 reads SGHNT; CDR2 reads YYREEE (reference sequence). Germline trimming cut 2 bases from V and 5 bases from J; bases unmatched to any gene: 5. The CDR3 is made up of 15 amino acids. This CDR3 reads CASSFGQGQNEKLFF. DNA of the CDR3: TGTGCCAGCAGCTTTGGACAGGGACAAAATGAAAAACTGTTTTTT.

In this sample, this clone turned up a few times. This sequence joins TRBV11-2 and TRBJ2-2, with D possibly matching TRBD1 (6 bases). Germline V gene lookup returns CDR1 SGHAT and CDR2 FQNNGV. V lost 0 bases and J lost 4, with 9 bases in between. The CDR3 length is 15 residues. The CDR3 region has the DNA TGTGCCAGCAGCTTAGAGTCAGGGGCCACCGGGGAGCTGTTTTTT. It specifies CASSLESGATGELFF.

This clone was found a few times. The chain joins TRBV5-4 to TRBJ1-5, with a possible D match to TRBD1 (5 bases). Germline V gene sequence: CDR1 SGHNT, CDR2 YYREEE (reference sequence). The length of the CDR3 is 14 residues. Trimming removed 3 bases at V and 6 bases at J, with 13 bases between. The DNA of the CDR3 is TGTGCCAGCAGCTGGGGGGGGATGAGTCAGCCCCAGCATTTT. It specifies CASSWGGMSQPQHF.

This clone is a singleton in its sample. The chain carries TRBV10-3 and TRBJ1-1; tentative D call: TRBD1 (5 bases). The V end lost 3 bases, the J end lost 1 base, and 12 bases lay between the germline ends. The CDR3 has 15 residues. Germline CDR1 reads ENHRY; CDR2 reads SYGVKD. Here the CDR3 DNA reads TGTGCCATCAGTGAAAGGGGCGGGGAGAACACTGAAGCTTTCTTT. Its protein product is CAISERGGENTEAFF.

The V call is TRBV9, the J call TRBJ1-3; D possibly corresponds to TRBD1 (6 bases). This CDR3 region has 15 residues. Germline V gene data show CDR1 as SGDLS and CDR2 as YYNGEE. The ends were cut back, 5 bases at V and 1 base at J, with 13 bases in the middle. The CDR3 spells CASSTTGHSGNTIYF. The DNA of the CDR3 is TGTGCCAGCAGTACAACAGGGCATTCTGGAAACACCATATATTTT.

The CDR3 sequence: CASSPQGFEQFF. The CDR3 DNA follows: TGTGCCAGCAGCCCTCAGGGATTTGAGCAGTTCTTC. The chain has TRBV27 and TRBJ2-1; tentative D call: TRBD1 (5 bases). Germline V lookup: CDR1 MNHEY, CDR2 SMNVEV (reference sequence). CDR3 length equals 12 residues. V was cut by 6 bases and J by 9 bases, with 12 bases left in between.

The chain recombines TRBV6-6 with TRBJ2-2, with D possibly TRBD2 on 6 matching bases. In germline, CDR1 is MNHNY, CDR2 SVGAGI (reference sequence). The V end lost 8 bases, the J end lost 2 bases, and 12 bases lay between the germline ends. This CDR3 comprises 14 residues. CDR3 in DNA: TGTGCCAGCGTGACGGGGGTTAACACCGGGGAGCTGTTTTTT. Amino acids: CASVTGVNTGELFF.

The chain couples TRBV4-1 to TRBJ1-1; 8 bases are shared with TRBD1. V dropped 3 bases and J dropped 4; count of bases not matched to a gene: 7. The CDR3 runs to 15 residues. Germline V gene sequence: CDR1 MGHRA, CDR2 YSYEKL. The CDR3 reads CASSHIQGDGTEAFF. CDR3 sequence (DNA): TGCGCCAGCAGCCACATACAGGGGGACGGCACTGAAGCTTTCTTT.

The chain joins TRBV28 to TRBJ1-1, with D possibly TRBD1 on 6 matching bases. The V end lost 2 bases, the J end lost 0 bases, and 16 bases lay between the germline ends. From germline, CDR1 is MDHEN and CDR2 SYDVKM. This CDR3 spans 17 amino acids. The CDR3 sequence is CASSLNMGDTLNTEAFF. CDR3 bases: TGTGCCAGCAGTTTAAATATGGGGGACACCCTGAACACTGAAGCTTTCTTT.

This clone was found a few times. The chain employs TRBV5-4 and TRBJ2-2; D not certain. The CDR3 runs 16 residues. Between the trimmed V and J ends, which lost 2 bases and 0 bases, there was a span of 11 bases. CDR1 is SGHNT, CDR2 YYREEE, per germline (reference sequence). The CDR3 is CASSFLSAANTGELFF. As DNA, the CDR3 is TGTGCCAGCAGCTTTTTGAGTGCCGCGAACACCGGGGAGCTGTTTTTT.

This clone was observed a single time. The CDR3 loop is CASSSGETNEKLFF. DNA of the CDR3: TGTGCCAGCAGTAGTGGAGAGACTAATGAAAAACTGTTTTTT. The genes are TRBV6-5 and TRBJ1-4; D is uncertain. Germline V gene sequence: CDR1 MNHEY, CDR2 SVGAGI. V lost 5 bases, J lost 2 bases, and 9 bases lay in between. The CDR3 covers 14 residues.

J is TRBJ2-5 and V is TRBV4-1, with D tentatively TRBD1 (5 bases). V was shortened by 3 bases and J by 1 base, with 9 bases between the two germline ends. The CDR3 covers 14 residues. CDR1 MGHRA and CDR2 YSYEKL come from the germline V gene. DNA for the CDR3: TGCGCCAGCAGCCAGGGGCAACTCCAAGAGACCCAGTACTTC. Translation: CASSQGQLQETQYF.